Below, 26 T cell receptor beta chains from the same sample are listed, as sequenced in a study of somatic mutations in cytotoxic T cells in rheumatoid arthritis. The protocol was immunoSEQ multiplex PCR, while the TCRdb copy is restricted to in-frame clones and leaves out a portion. The sample records 15,000 to 20,000 clones, around 83% being singletons. Sequencing input: CD8+ T cells sorted from blood. The receptors originated from a man in his late teens or twenties with rheumatoid arthritis.

The chain has TRBV28 and TRBJ1-1, with D tentatively TRBD1 (6 bases). CDR1 is MDHEN and CDR2 is SYDVKM in the germline V gene. V was shortened by 3 bases and J by 6 bases, with 20 bases between the two germline ends. The CDR3 spans 16 residues. The CDR3 DNA follows: TGTGCCAGCAGTTTGATTCCGGGACAACCGGAACCTGAAGCTTTCTTT. It translates to CASSLIPGQPEPEAFF.

This clone has just a few counts. The V and J genes are TRBV27 and TRBJ2-2; tentatively, D is TRBD2 (5 bases). CDR3 length: 14 residues. With 7 bases removed from V and 0 bases from J, the gap between germline ends came to 9 bases. Germline CDR1 MNHEY, CDR2 SMNVEV (reference sequence). CDR3 nucleotide sequence: TGTGCCAGCAACCCGGGGTCGAACACCGGGGAGCTGTTTTTT. Protein: CASNPGSNTGELFF.

This clone is labeled medium-sized (0.01 to 0.1%). V usage is TRBV7-2 and J usage is TRBJ2-7, with D hard to call. Deletions cut 3 bases from V and 0 bases from J, with 9 bases between. The CDR3 has 14 amino acids. The germline V gene encodes CDR1 SGHTA and CDR2 FQGNSA. The CDR3 DNA reads TGTGCCAGCAGCTTTACAGTCAGCTCCTACGAGCAGTACTTC. Translated: CASSFTVSSYEQYF. The full variable domain, completed using reference TRBV7-2 and TRBJ2-7, is GAGVSQSPSNKVTEKGKDVELRCDPISGHTALYWYRQSLGQGLEFLIYFQGNSAPDKSGLPSDRFSAERTGGSVSTLTIQRTQQEDSAVYLCASSFTVSSYEQYFGPGTRLTVT.

The chain couples TRBV6-5 to TRBJ2-7, with D possibly TRBD2 on 6 matching bases. CDR1 and CDR2 from the germline V gene are MNHEY and SVGAGI. The CDR3 sequence is 15 residues long. The V gene lost 7 bases and the J gene lost 1 base, with 17 bases spanning the gap. CDR3 DNA: TGTGCCAGCACTCCCCGGGACTGGCCTTCCTACGAGCAGTACTTC. Translated, it gives CASTPRDWPSYEQYF.

The chain carries TRBV12-2 and TRBJ1-6. TRBV12-2 is annotated as a pseudogene. The CDR3 contains 13 residues. The DNA of the CDR3 is TGTGCAAGTCGCTTAGTTCGGGGCGCACCCCTCCACTTT. It encodes CASRLVRGAPLHF.

The chain recombines TRBV7-2 with TRBJ2-7, with 8 bases fitting TRBD2. The CDR3 contains 18 residues. CDR1 and CDR2 from the germline V gene are SGHTA and FQGNSA. After removal of 0 bases from V and 0 bases from J, the junction contained 10 bases not matched to a gene. The CDR3 here is CASSLALSAGGISYEQYF. In nucleotides, the CDR3 is TGTGCCAGCAGCTTAGCCCTTAGTGCGGGGGGAATCTCCTACGAGCAGTACTTC. The full variable domain, its missing parts supplied by reference TRBV7-2 and TRBJ2-7, is GAGVSQSPSNKVTEKGKDVELRCDPISGHTALYWYRQSLGQGLEFLIYFQGNSAPDKSGLPSDRFSAERTGGSVSTLTIQRTQQEDSAVYLCASSLALSAGGISYEQYFGPGTRLTVT.

The V and J genes are TRBV2 and TRBJ2-4; D possibly uses TRBD1 or TRBD2 (6 bases each). Germline CDR1 SNHLY, CDR2 FYNNEI. V lost 3 bases, J lost 8 bases, and 20 bases lay in between. The CDR3 consists of 16 residues. This CDR3 reads CASSEASWGARDIQYF. The DNA for the CDR3 is TGTGCCAGCAGTGAGGCTTCTTGGGGGGCCAGGGACATTCAGTACTTC. Complete variable domain (other parts from reference TRBV2 and TRBJ2-4): EPEVTQTPSHQVTQMGQEVILRCVPISNHLYFYWYRQILGQKVEFLVSFYNNEISEKSEIFDDQFSVERPDGSNFTLKIRSTKLEDSAMYFCASSEASWGARDIQYFGAGTRLSVL.

This clone was detected only once. V is TRBV10-3 and J is TRBJ1-2; no definite D call. With 4 bases removed from V and 8 bases from J, the gap between germline ends came to 20 bases. Germline V lookup: CDR1 ENHRY, CDR2 SYGVKD. The CDR3 sequence is 15 residues long. The CDR3 sequence: CAISAGQATTEGYTF. The CDR3 region has the DNA TGTGCCATCAGTGCTGGCCAGGCCACGACCGAGGGCTACACCTTC.

By sample fraction, this clone is medium-sized (0.01 to 0.1%). The chain's CDR3 is CASSYRPDSSGELFF. CDR3 sequence (DNA): TGTGCCAGCAGTTACCGCCCAGACAGCTCCGGGGAGCTGTTTTTT. The rearrangement uses TRBV6-5 and TRBJ2-2; weak D call: TRBD1 (5 bases). Germline assignment: CDR1 MNHEY and CDR2 SVGAGI. The CDR3 is 15 residues long. Trimming pared 2 bases from V and 6 bases from J, leaving 13 bases between.

This chain connects TRBV6-1 to TRBJ1-1, with a weak D call TRBD1 (6 bases). The length of the CDR3 is 13 residues. V was clipped by 4 bases and J by 11 bases, with 17 bases between them. Per the germline V gene, CDR1 is MNHNS and CDR2 is SASEGT. This chain's CDR3 is CASSGTASKGAFF. The CDR3 bases are TGTGCCAGCAGTGGGACAGCGTCAAAGGGGGCTTTCTTT.

This chain uses TRBV4-2 with TRBJ2-5, with D perhaps assigned TRBD1 or TRBD2 (5 bases each). The J call may be wrong; the DNA end is better matched by TRBJ2-7. In germline, CDR1 is LGHNA, CDR2 YNFKEQ. The length of the CDR3 is 15 residues. The CDR3 region is CASSHPLPGPYEQYF. DNA for the CDR3: TGTGCCAGCAGCCACCCCCTCCCGGGGCCCTACGAGCAGTACTTC.

The V gene is TRBV25-1, the J gene TRBJ2-6, with TRBD1 as a possible D gene (5 bases). The length of the CDR3 is 16 residues. Germline V gene data show CDR1 as MGHDK and CDR2 as SYGVNS. V lost 3 bases and J lost 1, with 10 bases in between. The CDR3 is CASSDHGASGANVLTF. Here the CDR3 DNA reads TGTGCCAGCAGTGACCATGGGGCTTCTGGGGCCAACGTCCTGACTTTC.

The chain joins TRBV4-1 to TRBJ1-1; D is unresolved. Germline V lookup: CDR1 MGHRA, CDR2 YSYEKL. The CDR3 totals 16 residues. Trimming stripped 0 bases from V and 3 bases from J, with 14 bases between. The CDR3 protein is CASSQEVGGFDTEAFF. CDR3 DNA sequence: TGCGCCAGCAGCCAAGAGGTGGGTGGTTTCGACACTGAAGCTTTCTTT.

This clone was counted once. The V and J genes are TRBV6-6 and TRBJ2-5; D possibly corresponds to TRBD1 (6 bases). CDR3 length: 13 amino acids. Germline V gene data show CDR1 as MNHNY and CDR2 as SVGAGI (reference sequence). V gave up 4 bases and J gave up 14 bases, with 20 bases separating them. CDR3 sequence: CASSFTFTGSPYF. CDR3 nucleotides: TGTGCCAGCAGTTTCACGTTTACAGGGTCCCCATACTTC.

The chain links TRBV6-5 to TRBJ1-5; TRBD1 agrees at 10 bases. Per germline, CDR1 MNHEY and CDR2 SVGAGI. V was clipped by 2 bases and J by 2 bases; unmatched bases: 0. This CDR3 spans 15 amino acids. DNA of the CDR3: TGTGCCAGCAGTTACGGACAGGGGGGCAATCAGCCCCAGCATTTT. Protein product: CASSYGQGGNQPQHF.

The rearrangement links TRBV28 to TRBJ2-6; TRBD1 is a possible D gene (5 bases). The CDR3 runs 16 residues. CDR1 is MDHEN and CDR2 is SYDVKM in the germline V gene. Trimming stripped 5 bases from V and 2 bases from J, with 13 bases between. DNA of the CDR3: TGTGCCAGCAGTCACGACAGACTTCCTGGGGCCAACGTCCTGACTTTC. It encodes CASSHDRLPGANVLTF.

The CDR3 nucleotides are TGTGCCAGCAGCTTGGGGAGCTACGAGCAGTACTTC. Translated, it gives CASSLGSYEQYF. The rearrangement uses TRBV7-8 and TRBJ2-7, with D possibly matching TRBD2 (5 bases). Germline values: CDR1 SGHVS, CDR2 FQNEAQ. Trimming shortened V by 3 bases and J by 3 bases, and 6 bases separated the two germline ends. The CDR3 sequence is 12 residues long. Combining the CDR3 with reference TRBV7-8 and TRBJ2-7 gives the whole variable domain GAGVSQSPRYKVAKRGQDVALRCDPISGHVSLFWYQQALGQGPEFLTYFQNEAQLDKSGLPSDRFFAERPEGSVSTLKIQRTQQEDSAVYLCASSLGSYEQYFGPGTRLTVT.

V gene TRBV2 combines with J gene TRBJ1-5, with no clear D. Germline V gene data show CDR1 as SNHLY and CDR2 as FYNNEI. Trimming pared 7 bases from V and 7 bases from J, leaving 20 bases between. The CDR3 has 15 residues. CDR3 amino acids: CASTPQLGLNQPQHF. The CDR3 DNA reads TGTGCCAGCACCCCGCAGCTAGGGCTCAACCAGCCCCAGCATTTT.

This clone is a singleton in its sample. This chain uses TRBV11-2 with TRBJ2-3; D is uncertain. The CDR3 has 15 residues. Germline assignment: CDR1 SGHAT and CDR2 FQNNGV. Trimming took 0 bases from V and 3 from J, leaving 10 bases between them. The CDR3 sequence is CASSLEVRKTDTQYF. The CDR3 bases are TGTGCCAGCAGCTTAGAGGTCAGGAAAACAGATACGCAGTATTTT.

The rearrangement links TRBV18 to TRBJ2-5; a weak D match, TRBD1 (5 bases). Trimming took 0 bases from V and 2 from J, leaving 10 bases between them. CDR1 and CDR2 (germline): KGHSH, LQKENI. This CDR3 has 15 residues. In DNA form, the CDR3 reads TGTGCCAGCTCACCACCATCAGGGATTCAAGAGACCCAGTACTTC. This gives the protein CASSPPSGIQETQYF.

J is TRBJ2-7 and V is TRBV9; D is uncertain. CDR3 size: 13 residues. The V end lost 0 bases, the J end lost 3 bases, and 7 bases lay between the germline ends. Germline lookup yields CDR1 SGDLS and CDR2 YYNGEE. DNA of the CDR3: TGTGCCAGCAGCGTAGTACCTGACTACGAGCAGTACTTC. Translating gives CASSVVPDYEQYF.

The rearrangement uses TRBV9 and TRBJ2-3; TRBD2 might be the D (6 bases). Germline V gene data show CDR1 as SGDLS and CDR2 as YYNGEE. The CDR3 contains 14 residues. Trimming took off 7 bases at V and 3 bases at J, with 15 bases between the two ends. CDR3 coding DNA: TGTGCCAGCTGGGGCGGGATCCTGACAGATACGCAGTATTTT. Translating it yields CASWGGILTDTQYF.

The rearrangement links TRBV6-9 to TRBJ2-7, with D perhaps matching TRBD2 (6 bases). With 7 bases removed from V and 3 bases from J, the gap between germline ends came to 25 bases. CDR1 MNHGY and CDR2 SVAAGI come from the germline V gene. The CDR3 is made up of 17 amino acids. CDR3 region: CASTPPGLKAANYEQYF. CDR3 DNA: TGTGCCAGCACCCCTCCGGGACTCAAGGCGGCCAACTACGAGCAGTACTTC.

The chain employs TRBV6-5 and TRBJ2-3, with D tentatively TRBD2 (6 bases). Trimming shortened V by 7 bases and J by 4 bases, and 15 bases separated the two germline ends. From germline, CDR1 is MNHEY and CDR2 SVGAGI. CDR3 length: 14 amino acids. CDR3 in amino acids: CASTDGGDPDTQYF. The CDR3 nucleotides read TGTGCCAGCACAGATGGAGGGGACCCAGATACGCAGTATTTT.

The CDR3 reads CASSDHGTSGYNEQFF. In nucleotides, the CDR3 is TGTGCCAGTAGTGACCATGGGACTAGCGGTTACAATGAGCAGTTCTTC. This chain links TRBV19 with TRBJ2-1; the match to TRBD2 covers 11 bases. The V segment lost 5 bases and the J segment 4 bases; nucleotides outside the gene matches: 7. The CDR3 spans 16 residues. Germline CDR1 and CDR2: LNHDA and SQIVND (reference sequence).

The rearrangement uses TRBV10-2 and TRBJ1-4, with a tentative D call TRBD1 (5 bases). Germline V gives CDR1 WSHSY, CDR2 SAAADI. This CDR3 has 13 amino acids. Between the trimmed V and J ends, which lost 5 bases and 8 bases, there was a span of 12 bases. The CDR3 region is CASSYSGDEKLFF. Written as DNA, the CDR3 is TGCGCCAGCAGTTATAGCGGGGACGAAAAACTGTTTTTT.